This T cell receptor beta chain originates from a study of T cell responses to AZD1222 COVID-19 vaccine. General study results and limits: Sampling captured repertoires only after the peak T cell response. When two AZD1222 doses had been given, Spike-specific TCR breadth and depth rose.

Germline values: CDR1 MDHEN, CDR2 SYDVKM. The CDR3 consists of 14 residues. V lost 7 bases and J lost 6, with 19 bases in between. Concerning this clone: Its target is not known.

Sequenced by immunoSEQ multiplex PCR; TCRdb stores in-frame clones only, minus some. The data contain about 120,000 clones, over 75% of them singletons. The sequence derives from an adult in good health. This chain uses TRBV28 with TRBJ2-7; the D gene is possibly TRBD2 (5 bases). Sequenced material: peripheral blood, taken on day 0 of AZD1222 vaccination. The chain's CDR3 is CASTPAGGFGEQYF. The CDR3 DNA follows: TGTGCCAGCACCCCCGCGGGCGGATTTGGCGAGCAGTACTTC.